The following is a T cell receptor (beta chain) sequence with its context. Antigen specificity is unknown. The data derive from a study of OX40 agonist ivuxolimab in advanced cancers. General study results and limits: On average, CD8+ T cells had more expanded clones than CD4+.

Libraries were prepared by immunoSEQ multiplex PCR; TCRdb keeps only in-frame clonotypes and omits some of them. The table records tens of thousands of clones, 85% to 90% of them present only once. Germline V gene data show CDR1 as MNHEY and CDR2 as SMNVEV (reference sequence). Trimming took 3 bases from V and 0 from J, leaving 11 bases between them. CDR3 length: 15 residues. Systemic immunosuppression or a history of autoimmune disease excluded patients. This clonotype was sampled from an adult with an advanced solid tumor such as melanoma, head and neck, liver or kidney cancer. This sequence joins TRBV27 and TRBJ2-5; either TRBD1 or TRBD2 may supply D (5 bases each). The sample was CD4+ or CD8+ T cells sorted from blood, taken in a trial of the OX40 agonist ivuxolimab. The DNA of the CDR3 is TGTGCCAGCAGTTTTCGGTGGGGACACCAAGAGACCCAGTACTTC. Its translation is CASSFRWGHQETQYF.